Below, 20 T cell receptor beta chains from the same sample are listed, as sequenced in a study of PD-1 blockade in mismatch repair-deficient tumors. Some clones are missing from TCRdb's copy, which holds only in-frame ones; the method was immunoSEQ multiplex PCR. The table lists approximately 25,000 clones, 75% to 85% of them singletons. The sample here was peripheral blood, taken 12 weeks after starting pembrolizumab. These receptors were taken from an adult with mismatch repair-deficient cancer.

This sequence joins TRBV25-1 and TRBJ2-2, with D tentatively TRBD2 (7 bases). Trimming took 3 bases from V and 7 from J, leaving 15 bases between them. The CDR3 spans 15 residues. The germline gives CDR1 MGHDK, CDR2 SYGVNS. The CDR3 DNA reads TGTGCCAGCAGTGACGGGGGCGGGAGTGTCGGGGAGCTGTTTTTT. Its protein is CASSDGGGSVGELFF.

The chain uses TRBV29-1 and TRBJ2-6; D ambiguous. Germline loops: CDR1 SQVTM, CDR2 ANQGSEA. There are 12 residues in the CDR3. V was clipped by 2 bases and J by 4 bases, with 3 bases between them. The CDR3 spells CSVESGANVLTF. CDR3 bases: TGCAGCGTTGAATCCGGGGCCAACGTCCTGACTTTC.

This clone was detected once. The J gene is TRBJ2-1, the V gene TRBV27; no clear D gene. The CDR3 loop spans 12 amino acids. The V end lost 8 bases, the J end lost 6 bases, and 11 bases lay between the germline ends. CDR1 and CDR2 (germline): MNHEY, SMNVEV (reference sequence). In DNA form, the CDR3 reads TGTGCCAGCGCGATTATAGGCAATGAGCAGTTCTTC. It translates to CASAIIGNEQFF.

Relative to its sample, this clone is medium-sized. The chain is built from TRBV4-2 and TRBJ2-2; D is undetermined. Germline V CDR1 and CDR2: LGHNA, YNFKEQ. The CDR3 contains 14 residues. V shed 1 base and J shed 3 bases, with 6 bases lying between them. The CDR3 here is CASSQGQHTGELFF. CDR3 DNA: TGTGCCAGCAGCCAAGGACAACACACCGGGGAGCTGTTTTTT.

The chain couples TRBV5-1 to TRBJ2-1; D uncertain. Germline CDR1 SGHRS, CDR2 YFSETQ. V lost 1 base, J lost 0 bases, and 8 bases lay in between. CDR3 length equals 15 residues. The CDR3 is CASSLRPSSYNEQFF. In nucleotides, the CDR3 is TGCGCCAGCAGCTTGCGGCCTAGCTCCTACAATGAGCAGTTCTTC.

The rearrangement joins TRBV4-2 to TRBJ2-2, with D hard to call. CDR1 LGHNA and CDR2 YNFKEQ come from the germline V gene. The CDR3 runs 15 residues. The V gene lost 1 base and the J gene lost 8 bases, with 14 bases spanning the gap. CDR3 sequence (DNA): TGTGCCAGCAGCCAAGTTTTGGGTTTTGTGGGGGAGCTGTTTTTT. Translation: CASSQVLGFVGELFF.

The gene calls are TRBV7-8 and TRBJ2-1; TRBD2 aligns across 8 bases. The CDR3 has 18 amino acids. Trimming at V came to 2 bases and at J to 4 bases, leaving 13 bases not matched to a gene. CDR1 is SGHVS, CDR2 FQNEAQ, per germline. The CDR3 nucleotides read TGTGCCAGCAGCTTATTTTCCGTGTGGACGGGAGGGTACAATGAGCAGTTCTTC. It translates to CASSLFSVWTGGYNEQFF.

The V and J genes are TRBV19 and TRBJ2-5, with D possibly being TRBD1 (5 bases). Germline-derived CDR1 and CDR2 are LNHDA and SQIVND (reference sequence). The CDR3 sequence is 12 residues long. V lost 9 bases to trimming and J lost 2 bases, with 10 bases between them. The CDR3 DNA sequence: TGTGCCAGCAGAGACAGTCAAGAGACCCAGTACTTC. Its protein product is CASRDSQETQYF.

The V gene is TRBV21-1, the J gene TRBJ2-5; whether TRBD2, the table's D call, matches the DNA was not checked. TRBV21-1 is an annotated pseudogene. This CDR3 comprises 15 residues. The CDR3 loop reads CASSKKLAGRETQYF. CDR3 DNA: TGTGCCAGCAGCAAGAAGCTAGCGGGAAGAGAGACCCAGTACTTC.

In this sample, this clone is medium-sized. The gene calls are TRBV9 and TRBJ2-7; 9 positions match TRBD1. Trimming removed 4 bases from V and 6 bases from J; junction bases left unmatched: 11. This CDR3 has 15 amino acids. The germline V gene has CDR1 SGDLS and CDR2 YYNGEE. CDR3 sequence: CASSPPGTGWAEQYF. The CDR3 nucleotides are TGTGCCAGCAGCCCCCCCGGGACAGGGTGGGCCGAGCAGTACTTC.

The V and J genes are TRBV28 and TRBJ2-1, with 8 bases fitting TRBD2. The ends lost 6 bases at V and 12 bases at J; junction bases unmatched: 16. The CDR3 is 15 residues long. The germline CDR1 and CDR2 sequences are MDHEN and SYDVKM. The CDR3 region has the DNA TGTGCCAGCAGCTCAGGCGCGGGAGGAACAAAAGGGCAGTTCTTC. Translating it yields CASSSGAGGTKGQFF. The variable domain in full, with the rest retrieved from reference TRBV28 and TRBJ2-1, is DVKVTQSSRYLVKRTGEKVFLECVQDMDHENMFWYRQDPGLGLRLIYFSYDVKMKEKGDIPEGYSVSREKKERFSLILESASTNQTSMYLCASSSGAGGTKGQFFGPGTRLTVL.

The chain carries TRBV7-2 and TRBJ2-5, with D hard to call. The CDR3 covers 12 residues. CDR1 and CDR2 (germline): SGHTA, FQGNSA. The ends were cut back, 4 bases at V and 5 bases at J, with 8 bases in the middle. The CDR3 DNA reads as TGTGCCAGCAGCTACTACGGGGAGACCCAGTACTTC. This codes for CASSYYGETQYF.

The chain employs TRBV5-1 and TRBJ1-4; TRBD1 matches 8 bases. The CDR3 has 16 residues. Trimming cost V 5 bases and J 3 bases; bases outside gene matches: 9. Germline-derived CDR1 and CDR2 are SGHRS and YFSETQ. The chain's CDR3 is CASSPQGALANEKLFF. The CDR3 DNA is TGCGCCAGCAGTCCTCAGGGGGCGCTGGCTAATGAAAAACTGTTTTTT.

The V call is TRBV6-6, the J call TRBJ1-5; tentative D call: TRBD1 (5 bases). The germline CDR1 and CDR2 sequences are MNHNY and SVGAGI (reference sequence). This CDR3 has 12 residues. V was shortened by 6 bases and J by 7 bases, with 10 bases between the two germline ends. CDR3 DNA: TGTGCCAGCAGGCAGGGAGGGCAGCCCCAGCATTTT. It codes for CASRQGGQPQHF.

V gene TRBV2 combines with J gene TRBJ2-2; no definite D call. This CDR3 contains 14 residues. Germline V gene sequence: CDR1 SNHLY, CDR2 FYNNEI. The V and J ends lost 0 bases and 1 base respectively, with 3 bases between them. This CDR3 is CASSEARNTGELFF. The DNA of the CDR3 is TGTGCCAGCAGTGAAGCCAGGAACACCGGGGAGCTGTTTTTT. The entire variable domain, with the rest obtained from reference TRBV2 and TRBJ2-2, is as follows: EPEVTQTPSHQVTQMGQEVILRCVPISNHLYFYWYRQILGQKVEFLVSFYNNEISEKSEIFDDQFSVERPDGSNFTLKIRSTKLEDSAMYFCASSEARNTGELFFGEGSRLTVL.

This chain links TRBV11-2 with TRBJ2-3; TRBD2 matches at 9 bases. This CDR3 spans 17 amino acids. V was clipped by 3 bases and J by 6 bases; unmatched bases: 13. CDR1 is SGHAT, CDR2 FQNNGV, per germline. The CDR3 here is CASSLEGSGSLWDTQYF. The CDR3 coding sequence is TGTGCCAGCAGCTTGGAAGGTAGCGGGAGCCTATGGGATACGCAGTATTTT. Complete variable domain (other parts from reference TRBV11-2 and TRBJ2-3): EAGVAQSPRYKIIEKRQSVAFWCNPISGHATLYWYQQILGQGPKLLIQFQNNGVVDDSQLPKDRFSAERLKGVDSTLKIQPAKLEDSAVYLCASSLEGSGSLWDTQYFGPGTRLTVL.

This chain joins TRBV16 and TRBJ1-2; D unclear. Trimming removed 0 bases from V and 3 bases from J, with 11 bases in between. Per the germline V gene, CDR1 is KGHSY and CDR2 is FQNENV. The CDR3 has 15 amino acids. The CDR3 region has the DNA TGTGCCAGCAGCCAATCGGTCACGGCTGACTATGGCTACACCTTC. Translated, it gives CASSQSVTADYGYTF.

The V call is TRBV5-6, the J call TRBJ2-1; the D gene could be TRBD1 or TRBD2 (5 bases each). Trimming took 6 bases from V and 6 from J, leaving 13 bases between them. Germline V gene lookup returns CDR1 SGHDT and CDR2 YYEEEE. There are 13 residues in the CDR3. CDR3 residues: CASKEPGPNEQFF. In DNA, the CDR3 is TGTGCCAGCAAGGAACCGGGGCCCAATGAGCAGTTCTTC.

CDR3 DNA sequence: TGCGCCAGCAGCCAGGGGAATAGCTTTAACACTGAAGCTTTCTTT. Amino acid sequence: CASSQGNSFNTEAFF. This chain uses TRBV4-1 with TRBJ1-1; D is undetermined. V was pared by 3 bases and J by 2 bases, with 13 bases between. The CDR3 sequence is 15 residues long. CDR1 and CDR2 from the germline V gene are MGHRA and YSYEKL.

The chain employs TRBV29-1 and TRBJ2-2; D remains ambiguous. This CDR3 is 10 amino acids long. Germline CDR1 is SQVTM and CDR2 is ANQGSEA. Deletions cut 6 bases from V and 6 bases from J, with 5 bases between. CDR3 residues: CSVKPGELFF. Written as DNA, the CDR3 is TGCAGCGTCAAGCCCGGGGAGCTGTTTTTT.